A single sample gave rise to the 17 T cell receptor beta chains below, sequenced in a study of blood T cell repertoires in COVID-19. Sequenced by immunoSEQ multiplex PCR; TCRdb stores in-frame clones only, minus some. Of 250,000 to 300,000 clones detected, around 88% appear once; the ten largest clones hold around 5.4%. The sequencing sample was made of peripheral blood. These receptors all come from a man of 80 years or more with acute or convalescent COVID-19.

This chain uses TRBV7-6 with TRBJ2-1, with 9 bases that match TRBD1. This CDR3 is 15 amino acids long. CDR1 SGHVS and CDR2 FNYEAQ come from the germline V gene. Losses at the gene ends were 4 bases for V and 12 bases for J; bases not matched to a gene: 13. The CDR3 DNA reads TGTGCCAGCAGCTCTCAGACAGGGGGGACCTCCCTGCAGTTCTTC. It yields the protein CASSSQTGGTSLQFF.

The DNA for the CDR3 is TGCGCCAGCAGCCAAGCCGGGACTAGCGGGAGGGCCGGCATACGCGGCACCGGGGAGCTGTTTTTT. It encodes CASSQAGTSGRAGIRGTGELFF. The chain has TRBV4-1 and TRBJ2-2; 16 bases map to TRBD2. V was clipped by 1 base and J by 4 bases; unmatched bases: 15. The CDR3 runs 22 residues. CDR1 is MGHRA and CDR2 is YSYEKL in the germline V gene.

This sequence joins TRBV18 and TRBJ2-7, with TRBD2 matching 7 bases. Looked up from germline, CDR1 is KGHSH and CDR2 is LQKENI. The CDR3 runs 15 residues. V lost 3 bases and J lost 3; bases outside the gene matches: 8. The CDR3 DNA follows: TGTGCCAGCTCACCCCGGGCGGGGGTGTACTACGAGCAGTACTTC. Translating gives CASSPRAGVYYEQYF.

The chain couples TRBV5-1 to TRBJ1-3; TRBD1 matches 9 bases. The CDR3 sequence is 15 residues long. CDR1 SGHRS and CDR2 YFSETQ come from the germline V gene. V trimming: 6 bases; J trimming: 1 base; junction bases outside the gene matches: 5. The CDR3, as DNA: TGCGCCAGCAAGTGGGGACAGGGATCTGGAAACACCATATATTTT. Its protein product is CASKWGQGSGNTIYF.

The V call is TRBV30, the J call TRBJ2-3, with 9 bases matching TRBD1. Germline values: CDR1 GTSNPN, CDR2 SVGIG (reference sequence). The V segment lost 5 bases and the J segment 4 bases; nucleotides outside the gene matches: 4. CDR3 length: 13 amino acids. The CDR3 protein is CAWDRGGPDTQYF. The CDR3 DNA reads TGTGCCTGGGACAGGGGGGGGCCAGATACGCAGTATTTT. The full variable domain, with the rest looked up from reference TRBV30 and TRBJ2-3, is SQTIHQWPATLVQPVGSPLSLECTVEGTSNPNLYWYRQAAGRGLQLLFYSVGIGQISSEVPQNLSASRPQDRQFILSSKKLLLSDSGFYLCAWDRGGPDTQYFGPGTRLTVL.

V and J are TRBV18 and TRBJ1-2, with 9 bases matching TRBD1. The CDR3 length is 13 residues. The germline CDR1 and CDR2 sequences are KGHSH and LQKENI. Trimming cost V 2 bases and J 8 bases; bases outside gene matches: 3. CDR3 in amino acids: CASSPGQGRGYTF. In DNA form, the CDR3 reads TGTGCCAGCTCACCAGGACAGGGGAGAGGCTACACCTTC.

The chain joins TRBV6-5 to TRBJ1-6; 10 bases are shared with TRBD1. Germline V lookup: CDR1 MNHEY, CDR2 SVGAGI. The CDR3 is made up of 14 amino acids. V dropped 10 bases and J dropped 11; count of bases not matched to a gene: 11. The CDR3 sequence: CATGSDRGITPLHF. The CDR3, as DNA: TGTGCCACCGGATCGGACAGGGGGATTACACCCCTCCACTTT.

In this sample, this clone turned up a few times. The chain carries TRBV4-1 and TRBJ2-7, with TRBD1 identical over 7 bases. TRBJ2-5 explains the end of the DNA better; the J call may be wrong. CDR1 and CDR2 (germline): MGHRA, YSYEKL. The CDR3 loop spans 13 amino acids. The CDR3 region has the DNA TGCGCCAGCAGCCAAGAAAGACAGGGGACCCAGTACTTC. Amino acids: CASSQERQGTQYF.

This CDR3 reads CASSLAYSTLTGELFF. Here the CDR3 DNA reads TGTGCCAGCAGCTTGGCATACAGCACGTTAACCGGGGAGCTGTTTTTT. The rearrangement uses TRBV5-4 and TRBJ2-2, with D unclear. Trimming took off 0 bases at V and 5 bases at J, with 14 bases between the two ends. In germline, CDR1 is SGHNT, CDR2 YYREEE (reference sequence). The CDR3 loop spans 16 amino acids.

V gene TRBV7-9 combines with J gene TRBJ1-1, with D hard to call. V gave up 3 bases and J gave up 0 bases, with 14 bases separating them. This CDR3 has 16 residues. Per germline, CDR1 SEHNR and CDR2 FQNEAQ (reference sequence). CDR3 DNA sequence: TGTGCCAGCAGCTTCACACAGATGATACTGAACACTGAAGCTTTCTTT. Protein product: CASSFTQMILNTEAFF.

This clone was seen only once. The V gene is TRBV27, the J gene TRBJ1-6; 11 bases line up with TRBD1. Losses at the gene ends were 4 bases for V and 6 bases for J; bases not matched to a gene: 5. There are 16 residues in the CDR3. Germline values: CDR1 MNHEY, CDR2 SMNVEV (reference sequence). CDR3 sequence (DNA): TGTGCCAGCAGTTGGACAGGGGGCGAGGGTAATTCACCCCTCCACTTT. Protein sequence: CASSWTGGEGNSPLHF.

This rearrangement joins TRBV27 to TRBJ1-2; TRBD1 might be the D (6 bases). Per the germline V gene, CDR1 is MNHEY and CDR2 is SMNVEV (reference sequence). The CDR3 runs 15 residues. The germline V and J ends were trimmed by 6 bases and 1 base, with 15 bases remaining between them. The CDR3 spells CASRALGDNNYGYTF. The CDR3 DNA reads as TGTGCCAGCAGGGCATTAGGGGACAATAACTATGGCTACACCTTC.

The gene calls are TRBV24-1 and TRBJ2-3; TRBD1 might be the D (5 bases). Between the trimmed V and J ends, which lost 7 bases and 5 bases, there was a span of 9 bases. The germline CDR1 and CDR2 sequences are KGHDR and SFDVKD. This CDR3 spans 12 amino acids. The CDR3 nucleotides read TGTGCCACCAGAGATCAGGGAGATACGCAGTATTTT. Residues: CATRDQGDTQYF.

The chain joins TRBV6-5 to TRBJ2-2, with D maybe TRBD1 (6 bases). The CDR3 covers 14 residues. V dropped 5 bases and J dropped 10 bases, with 17 bases sitting between them. Germline assignment: CDR1 MNHEY and CDR2 SVGAGI. The CDR3 DNA follows: TGTGCCAGCAGTCTAACAGGGACGTACGCGGAGCTGTTTTTT. Its protein is CASSLTGTYAELFF.

This clone was seen a single time. The genes are TRBV5-1 and TRBJ2-3, with 9 bases fitting TRBD2. The CDR3 has 15 residues. With 3 bases clipped from V and 3 bases from J, the junction kept 5 bases outside the gene matches. Germline lookup yields CDR1 SGHRS and CDR2 YFSETQ. The CDR3 sequence is CASSSGLALTDTQYF. In DNA form, the CDR3 reads TGCGCCAGCAGCTCGGGACTAGCCCTAACAGATACGCAGTATTTT.

J is TRBJ2-7 and V is TRBV5-6, with D possibly being TRBD1 (6 bases). Trimming removed 0 bases from V and 6 bases from J, with 10 bases in between. Per germline, CDR1 SGHDT and CDR2 YYEEEE. The length of the CDR3 is 13 residues. Here the CDR3 DNA reads TGTGCCAGCAGCTTGGGCCGAGGGGGCGAGCAGTACTTC. Encoded protein: CASSLGRGGEQYF.

V usage is TRBV28 and J usage is TRBJ1-6; unclear D gene. The CDR3 has 14 residues. V was pared by 11 bases and J by 7 bases, with 18 bases between. Germline loops: CDR1 MDHEN, CDR2 SYDVKM. The CDR3 DNA is TGTGCCTCAAGGCGGGGAGTTAGGAATTCACCCCTCCACTTT. Amino acids: CASRRGVRNSPLHF.